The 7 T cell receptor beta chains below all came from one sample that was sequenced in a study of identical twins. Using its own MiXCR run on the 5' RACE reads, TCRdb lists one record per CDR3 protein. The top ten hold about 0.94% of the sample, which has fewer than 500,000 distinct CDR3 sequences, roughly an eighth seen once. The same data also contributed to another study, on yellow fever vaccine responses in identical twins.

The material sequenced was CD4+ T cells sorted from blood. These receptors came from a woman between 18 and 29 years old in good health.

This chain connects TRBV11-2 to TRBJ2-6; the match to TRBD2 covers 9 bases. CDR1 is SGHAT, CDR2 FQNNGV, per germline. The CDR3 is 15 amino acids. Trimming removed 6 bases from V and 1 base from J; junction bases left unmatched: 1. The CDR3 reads CASRGLASGANVLTF. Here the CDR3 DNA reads TGTGCCAGCAGGGGACTAGCTTCTGGGGCCAACGTCCTGACTTTC.

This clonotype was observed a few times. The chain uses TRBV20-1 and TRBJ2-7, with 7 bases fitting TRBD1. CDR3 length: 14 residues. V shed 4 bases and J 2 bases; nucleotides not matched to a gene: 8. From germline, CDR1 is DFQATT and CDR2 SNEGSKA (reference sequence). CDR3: CSAKSGQGAYEQYF. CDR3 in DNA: TGCAGTGCTAAGTCTGGGCAGGGGGCCTACGAGCAGTACTTC.

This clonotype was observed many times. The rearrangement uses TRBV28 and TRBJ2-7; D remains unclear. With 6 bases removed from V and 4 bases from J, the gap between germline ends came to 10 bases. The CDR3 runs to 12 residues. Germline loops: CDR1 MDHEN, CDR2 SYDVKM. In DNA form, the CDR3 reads TGTGCCAGCAGCTACTCGGAATACGAGCAGTACTTC. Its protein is CASSYSEYEQYF.

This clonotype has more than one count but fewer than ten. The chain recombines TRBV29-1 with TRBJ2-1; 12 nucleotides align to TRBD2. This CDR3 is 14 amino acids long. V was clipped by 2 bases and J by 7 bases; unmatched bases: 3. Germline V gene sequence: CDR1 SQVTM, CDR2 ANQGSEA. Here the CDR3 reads CSVEKLAGGNEQFF. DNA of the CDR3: TGCAGCGTTGAAAAACTAGCGGGAGGTAATGAGCAGTTCTTC.

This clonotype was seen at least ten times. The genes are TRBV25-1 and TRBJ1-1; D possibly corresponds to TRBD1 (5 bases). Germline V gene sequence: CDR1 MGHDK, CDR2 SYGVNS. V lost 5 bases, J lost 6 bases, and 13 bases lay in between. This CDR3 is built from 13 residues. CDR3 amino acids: CASSTPGTAEAFF. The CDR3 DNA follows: TGTGCCAGCAGTACACCCGGGACGGCTGAAGCTTTCTTT.

CDR3 sequence (DNA): TGCAGTGCCAGGCCGGGGCCGAACACTGAAGCTTTCTTT. Protein product: CSARPGPNTEAFF. The J gene is TRBJ1-1, the V gene TRBV20-1; D possibly corresponds to TRBD1 (5 bases). Germline V gene sequence: CDR1 DFQATT, CDR2 SNEGSKA (reference sequence). Trimming removed 6 bases from V and 1 base from J, with 12 bases in between. There are 13 residues in the CDR3.

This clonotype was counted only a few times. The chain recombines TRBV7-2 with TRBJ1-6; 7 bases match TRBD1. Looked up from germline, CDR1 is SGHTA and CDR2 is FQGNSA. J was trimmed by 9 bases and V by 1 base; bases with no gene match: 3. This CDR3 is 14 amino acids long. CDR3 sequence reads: CASSLVRGGSPLHF. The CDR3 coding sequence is TGTGCCAGCAGCTTAGTCAGGGGGGGTTCACCCCTCCACTTT.